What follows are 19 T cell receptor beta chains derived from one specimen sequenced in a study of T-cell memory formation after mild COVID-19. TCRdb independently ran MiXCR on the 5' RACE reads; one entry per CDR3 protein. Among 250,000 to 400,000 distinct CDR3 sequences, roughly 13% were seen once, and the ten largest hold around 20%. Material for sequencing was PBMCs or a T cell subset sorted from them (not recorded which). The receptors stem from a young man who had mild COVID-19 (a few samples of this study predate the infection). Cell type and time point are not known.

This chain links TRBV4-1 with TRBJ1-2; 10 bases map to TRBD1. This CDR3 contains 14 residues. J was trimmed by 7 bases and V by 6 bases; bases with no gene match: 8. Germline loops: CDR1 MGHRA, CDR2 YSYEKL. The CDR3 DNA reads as TGCGCCAGCAGAGCACCGGGACAGGGGTCTGGCTACACCTTC. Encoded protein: CASRAPGQGSGYTF.

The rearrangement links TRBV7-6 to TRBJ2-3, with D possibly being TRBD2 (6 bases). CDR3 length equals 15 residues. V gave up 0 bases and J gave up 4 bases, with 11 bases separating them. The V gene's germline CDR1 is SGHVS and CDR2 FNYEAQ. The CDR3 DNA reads TGTGCCAGCAGCTTAGCGACTAGTAACTCAGATACGCAGTATTTT. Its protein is CASSLATSNSDTQYF.

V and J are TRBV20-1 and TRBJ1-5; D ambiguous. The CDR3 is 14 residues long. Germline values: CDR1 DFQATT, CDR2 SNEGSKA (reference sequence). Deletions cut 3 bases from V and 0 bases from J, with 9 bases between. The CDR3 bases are TGCAGTGCTAGTTGGGCACGTAGCAATCAGCCCCAGCATTTT. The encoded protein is CSASWARSNQPQHF.

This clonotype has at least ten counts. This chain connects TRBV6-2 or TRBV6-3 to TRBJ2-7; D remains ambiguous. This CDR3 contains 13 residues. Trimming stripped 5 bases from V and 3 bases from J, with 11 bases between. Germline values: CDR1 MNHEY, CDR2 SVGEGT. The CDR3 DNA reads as TGTGCCAGCAGTGGAAGTACTAACTACGAGCAGTACGTC. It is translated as CASSGSTNYEQYV.

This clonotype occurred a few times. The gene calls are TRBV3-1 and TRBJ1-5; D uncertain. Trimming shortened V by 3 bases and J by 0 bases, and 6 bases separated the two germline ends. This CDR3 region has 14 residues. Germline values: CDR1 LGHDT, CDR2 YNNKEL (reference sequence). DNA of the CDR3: TGTGCCAGCAGCCAGTTAAATAGCAATCAGCCCCAGCATTTT. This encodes CASSQLNSNQPQHF.

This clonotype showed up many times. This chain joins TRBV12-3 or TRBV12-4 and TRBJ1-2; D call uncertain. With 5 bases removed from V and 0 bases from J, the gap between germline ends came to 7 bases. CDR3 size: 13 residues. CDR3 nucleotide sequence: TGTGCCAGCAGTCTCACCTCTAACTATGGCTACACCTTC. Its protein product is CASSLTSNYGYTF.

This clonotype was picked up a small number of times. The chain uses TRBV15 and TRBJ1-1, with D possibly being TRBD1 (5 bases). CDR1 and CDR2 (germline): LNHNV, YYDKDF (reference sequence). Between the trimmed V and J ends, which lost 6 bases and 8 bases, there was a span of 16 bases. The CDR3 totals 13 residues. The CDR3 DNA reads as TGTGCCACCAGAAAACCTATGGGGCAGGAAGCTTTCTTT. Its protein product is CATRKPMGQEAFF. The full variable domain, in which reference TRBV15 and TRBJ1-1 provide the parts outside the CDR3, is DAMVIQNPRYQVTQFGKPVTLSCSQTLNHNVMYWYQQKSSQAPKLLFHYYDKDFNNEADTPDNFQSRRPNTSFCFLDIRSPGLGDTAMYLCATRKPMGQEAFFGQGTRLTVV.

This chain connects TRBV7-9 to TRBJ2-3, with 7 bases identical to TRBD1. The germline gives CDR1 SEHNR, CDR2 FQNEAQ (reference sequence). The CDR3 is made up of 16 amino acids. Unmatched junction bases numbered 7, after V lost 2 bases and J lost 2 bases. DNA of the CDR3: TGTGCCAGCAGCTTATCTACAGGGGTGGTCACAGATACGCAGTATTTT. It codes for CASSLSTGVVTDTQYF.

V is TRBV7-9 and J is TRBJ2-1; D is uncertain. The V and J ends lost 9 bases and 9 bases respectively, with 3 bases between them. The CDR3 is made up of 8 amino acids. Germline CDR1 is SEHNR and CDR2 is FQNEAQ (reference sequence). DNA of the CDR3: TGTGCCAGTAGTGAGCAGTTCTTC. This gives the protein CASSEQFF.

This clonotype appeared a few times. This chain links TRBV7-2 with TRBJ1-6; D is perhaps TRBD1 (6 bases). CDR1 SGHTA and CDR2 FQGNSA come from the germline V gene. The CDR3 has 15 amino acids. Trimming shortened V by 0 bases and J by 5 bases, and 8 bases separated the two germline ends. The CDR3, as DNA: TGTGCCAGCAGCTTAGCAGGGGGAAATAATTCACCCCTCCACTTT. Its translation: CASSLAGGNNSPLHF.

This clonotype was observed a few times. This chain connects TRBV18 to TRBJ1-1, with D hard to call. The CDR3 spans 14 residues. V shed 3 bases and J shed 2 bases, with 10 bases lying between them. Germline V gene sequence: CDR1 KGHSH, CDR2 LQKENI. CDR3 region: CASSPALSNTEAFF. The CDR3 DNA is TGTGCCAGCTCACCGGCTTTATCAAACACTGAAGCTTTCTTT.

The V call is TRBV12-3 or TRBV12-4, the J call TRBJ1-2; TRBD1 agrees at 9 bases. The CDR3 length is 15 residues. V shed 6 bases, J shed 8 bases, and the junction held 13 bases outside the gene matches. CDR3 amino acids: CASSRNMGQGFGYTF. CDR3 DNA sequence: TGTGCCAGCAGCCGAAACATGGGACAGGGATTCGGCTACACCTTC.

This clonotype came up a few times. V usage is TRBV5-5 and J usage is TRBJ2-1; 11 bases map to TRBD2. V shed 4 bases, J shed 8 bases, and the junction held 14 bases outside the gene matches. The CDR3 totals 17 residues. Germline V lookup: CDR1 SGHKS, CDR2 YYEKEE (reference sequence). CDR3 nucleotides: TGTGCCAGCAGCCCTTGGGCGGGGCTAGCGGGGGGCCATGAGCAGTTCTTC. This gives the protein CASSPWAGLAGGHEQFF.

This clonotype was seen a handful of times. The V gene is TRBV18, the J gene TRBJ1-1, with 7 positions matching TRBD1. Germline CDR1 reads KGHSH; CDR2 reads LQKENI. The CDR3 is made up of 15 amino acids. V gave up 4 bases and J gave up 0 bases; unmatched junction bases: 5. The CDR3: CASSRGTEMNTEAFF. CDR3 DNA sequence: TGTGCCAGCTCACGAGGGACAGAGATGAACACTGAAGCTTTCTTT. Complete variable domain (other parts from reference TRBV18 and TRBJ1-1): NAGVMQNPRHLVRRRGQEARLRCSPMKGHSHVYWYRQLPEEGLKFMVYLQKENIIDESGMPKERFSAEFPKEGPSILRIQQVVRGDSAAYFCASSRGTEMNTEAFFGQGTRLTVV.

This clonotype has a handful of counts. Here the CDR3 DNA reads TGTGCCAGCAGTTCTCTTTCCCTGACCCAGTACTTC. Its protein product is CASSSLSLTQYF. The gene calls are TRBV28 and TRBJ2-5; D ambiguous. CDR1 is MDHEN, CDR2 SYDVKM, per germline. V dropped 4 bases and J dropped 7 bases, with 10 bases sitting between them. The CDR3 has 12 residues.

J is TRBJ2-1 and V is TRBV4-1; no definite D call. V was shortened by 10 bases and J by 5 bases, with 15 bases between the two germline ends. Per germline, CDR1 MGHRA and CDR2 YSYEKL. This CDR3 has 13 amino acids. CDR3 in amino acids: CATLGLSDNEQFF. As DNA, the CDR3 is TGCGCCACCCTTGGATTGAGTGACAATGAGCAGTTCTTC.

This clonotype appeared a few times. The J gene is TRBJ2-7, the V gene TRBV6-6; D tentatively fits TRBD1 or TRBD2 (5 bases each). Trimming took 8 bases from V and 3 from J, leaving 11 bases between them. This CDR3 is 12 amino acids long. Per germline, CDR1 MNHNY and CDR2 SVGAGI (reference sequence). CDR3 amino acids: CASLGDSYEQYV. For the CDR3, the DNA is TGTGCCAGCTTGGGGGATAGCTACGAGCAGTACGTC.

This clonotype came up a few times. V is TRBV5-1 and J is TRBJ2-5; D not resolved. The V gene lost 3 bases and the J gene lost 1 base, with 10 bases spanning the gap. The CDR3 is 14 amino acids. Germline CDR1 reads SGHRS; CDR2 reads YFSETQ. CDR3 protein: CASSSSGFQETQYF. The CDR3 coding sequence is TGCGCCAGCAGCTCCTCAGGCTTCCAAGAGACCCAGTACTTC.

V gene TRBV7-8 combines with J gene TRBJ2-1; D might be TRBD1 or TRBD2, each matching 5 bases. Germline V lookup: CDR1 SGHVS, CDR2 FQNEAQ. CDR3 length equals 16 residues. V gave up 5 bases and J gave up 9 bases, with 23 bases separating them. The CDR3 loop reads CASSLDRDHVLGEQFF. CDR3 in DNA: TGTGCCAGCAGCCTTGACCGGGACCACGTCCTGGGTGAGCAGTTCTTC.